This T cell receptor beta chain derives from a study of blood T cell repertoires in COVID-19 (dated by TCRdb to 2020 to 2022). A note on the overall study: Collaborator samples came from the United States, Italy and Spain and covered acute and convalescent phases of COVID-19. Deeply sampled blood TCRbeta repertoires from subjects exposed to, actively infected with, or recovered from COVID-19 were included in the dataset. The material from the prospective study consisted of cDNA or gDNA derived from T cells, B-cell-depleted T cells, or PBMCs. Samples came from the ongoing ImmuneRACE study (first 160 participants) plus 1,254 subjects from 6 global collaborators. The sample metadata nearly always contained a de-identified subject ID, COVID-19 status, age in years and sex. HLA class I and class II types, where available, came from metadata supplied by the sample provider rather than from assay-based typing. The repertoires were released in a freely available public database intended as a resource for research on the immune response to SARS-CoV-2. Overall study outcomes, separate from this receptor: The quantity of clinical and demographic metadata differed by source and by participant and was supplied without curation.

TCRbeta CDR3 regions were amplified from genomic DNA using the immunoSEQ Assay, a bias-controlled multiplex PCR. Turning to the authors' computational methods: Nucleated cell counts per sample were estimated from amplification of reference gene primers within the assay. To quantify the absolute abundance of each unique TCRbeta CDR3 rearrangement, sequence reads were collapsed and filtered. For each sample, productive Simpson clonality was calculated as the square root of Simpson's diversity index across productive rearrangements. TCRdb carries this immuneACCESS record with in-frame sequences only. Its versions omit some clonotypes, under half of them owing to an unresolved V gene in the studies checked, with the rest unexplained. That table gives V, J and clone size, and the DNA gave D and trimming. The sample profile shows roughly 150,000 clones; about nine tenths of them were found once. Together, the top ten hold under 4.5% of the sample.

Enrolling through a virtual design, the prospective study's participants ranged in age from roughly 18 to 100 years and lived across 20 to 25 United States geographic areas. To assign participants to cohorts, the prospective study relied on clinical history that participants themselves reported in a screening survey and a study questionnaire. For ImmuneRACE Cohort 3, a participant was defined as recovered based on two consecutive negative NP/OP PCR tests, clearance by a healthcare professional, or resolution of symptoms. In the prospective study, mobile phlebotomists collected whole blood, serum and a nasopharyngeal or oropharyngeal swab from each participant. Participants in the prospective study had the option to provide additional blood draws and questionnaires over a roughly two-month period. Before DNA extraction, blood samples from the prospective study were shipped at room temperature or frozen.

Remarks on this clone: Its antigen remains unidentified. Base qualities are not provided; no much larger clone lies one nucleotide away.

This TCR came from a man aged 45 to 65 who had recovered from COVID-19. Source material: PBMCs or T cells enriched from blood (not recorded which).

The CDR3 sequence is CASSQDRGRGTYNEQFF. The nucleotides are TGCGCCAGCAGCCAAGACCGGGGCAGGGGCACCTACAATGAGCAGTTCTTC. This sequence uses TRBV4-3 and TRBJ2-1, and the D gene may be TRBD1, 6 bases matching. The CDR3 runs 17 residues from the cysteine to the phenylalanine. The only DNA kept is the CDR3, 51 bases in frame from the first base. The V end loses 0 bases and the J end loses 2 bases, and a stretch of 14 bases separates them. In the germline V gene, CDR1 corresponds to LGHNA and CDR2 to YSLEER.